This TCR beta chain emerged from a study of shared clonotypes between healthy human individuals. Study context: With ages of 18 to 49, the donors were a couple of women and a few men.

This clone was seen more than once but under ten times. V was clipped by 2 bases and J by 3 bases, with 5 bases between them. The length of the CDR3 is 13 residues. Germline-derived CDR1 and CDR2 are SGHDN and FVKESK. Using immunoSEQ multiplex PCR, the repertoire was profiled, and TCRdb retains in-frame clones only, with some absent. The sample lists about half a million clones, approximately 78% occurring once. The chain links TRBV14 to TRBJ1-5; D unresolved. The sample taken for sequencing was PBMCs. This clonotype was sampled from a woman aged 40 to 50 in good health. Some clones in this sample may be carry-over from other donors' samples. CDR3 coding DNA: TGTGCCAGCAGCCAAAACTTCAATCAGCCCCAGCATTTT. Translation: CASSQNFNQPQHF. Supplemented by reference TRBV14 and TRBJ1-5, the full variable domain reads EAGVTQFPSHSVIEKGQTVTLRCDPISGHDNLYWYRRVMGKEIKFLLHFVKESKQDESGMPNNRFLAERTGGTYSTLKVQPAELEDSGVYFCASSQNFNQPQHFGDGTRLSIL.